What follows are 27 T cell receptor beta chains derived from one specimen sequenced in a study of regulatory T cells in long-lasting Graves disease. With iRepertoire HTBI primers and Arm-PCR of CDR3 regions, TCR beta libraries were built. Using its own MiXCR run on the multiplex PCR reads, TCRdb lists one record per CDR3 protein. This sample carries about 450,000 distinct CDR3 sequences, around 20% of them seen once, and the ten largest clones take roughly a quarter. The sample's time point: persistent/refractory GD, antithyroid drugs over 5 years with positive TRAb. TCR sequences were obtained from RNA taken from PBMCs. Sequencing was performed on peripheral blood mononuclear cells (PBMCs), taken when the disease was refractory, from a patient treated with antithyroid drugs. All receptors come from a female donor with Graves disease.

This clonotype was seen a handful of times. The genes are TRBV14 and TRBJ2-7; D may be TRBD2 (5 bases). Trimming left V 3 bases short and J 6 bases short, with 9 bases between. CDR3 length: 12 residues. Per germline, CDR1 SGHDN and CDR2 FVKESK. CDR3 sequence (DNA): TGTGCCAGCAGCCACGGACGGGGCGAGCAGTACTTC. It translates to CASSHGRGEQYF. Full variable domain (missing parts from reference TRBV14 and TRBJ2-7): EAGVTQFPSHSVIEKGQTVTLRCDPISGHDNLYWYRRVMGKEIKFLLHFVKESKQDESGMPNNRFLAERTGGTYSTLKVQPAELEDSGVYFCASSHGRGEQYFGPGTRLTVT.

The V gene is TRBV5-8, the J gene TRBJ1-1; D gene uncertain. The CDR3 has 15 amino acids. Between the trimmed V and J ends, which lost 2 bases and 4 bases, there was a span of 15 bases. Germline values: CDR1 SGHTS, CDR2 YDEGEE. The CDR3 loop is CASSFPRSRGTEAFF. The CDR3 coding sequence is TGTGCCAGCAGCTTTCCCAGAAGTCGGGGCACTGAAGCTTTCTTT.

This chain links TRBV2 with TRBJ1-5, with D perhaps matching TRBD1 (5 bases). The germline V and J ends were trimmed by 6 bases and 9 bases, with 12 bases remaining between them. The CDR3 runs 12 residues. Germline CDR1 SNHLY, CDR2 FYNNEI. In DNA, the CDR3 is TGTGCCAGCAGCGGGGGGTACCGGCCCCAGCATTTT. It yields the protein CASSGGYRPQHF.

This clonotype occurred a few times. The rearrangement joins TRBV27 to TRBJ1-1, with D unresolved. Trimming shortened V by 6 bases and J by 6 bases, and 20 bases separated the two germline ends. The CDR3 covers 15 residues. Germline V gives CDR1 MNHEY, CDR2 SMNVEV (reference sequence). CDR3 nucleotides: TGTGCCAGCAGCCCGAGTCGGTCGGGCCCCGCTGAAGCTTTCTTT. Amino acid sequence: CASSPSRSGPAEAFF.

CDR3 region: CASSVDRLSYEQYF. CDR3 DNA sequence: TGTGCCAGCAGCGTGGACAGGTTGTCCTACGAGCAGTACTTC. This chain uses TRBV7-9 with TRBJ2-7, with 7 bases lining up with TRBD1. Trimming removed 5 bases from V and 1 base from J; junction bases left unmatched: 5. From germline, CDR1 is SEHNR and CDR2 FQNEAQ (reference sequence). The CDR3 totals 14 residues.

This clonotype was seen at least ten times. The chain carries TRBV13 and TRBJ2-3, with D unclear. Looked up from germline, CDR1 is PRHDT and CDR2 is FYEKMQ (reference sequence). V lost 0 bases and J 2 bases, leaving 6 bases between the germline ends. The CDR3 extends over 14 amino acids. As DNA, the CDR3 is TGTGCCAGCAGCTTAGGCCCGTACACAGATACGCAGTATTTT. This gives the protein CASSLGPYTDTQYF.

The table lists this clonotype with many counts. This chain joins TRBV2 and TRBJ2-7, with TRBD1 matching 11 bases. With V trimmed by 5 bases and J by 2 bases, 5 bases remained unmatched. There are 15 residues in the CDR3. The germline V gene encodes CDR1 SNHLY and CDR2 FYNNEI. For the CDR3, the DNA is TGTGCCAGCAGTAGGGGACAGGGGGGGACCTACGAGCAGTACTTC. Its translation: CASSRGQGGTYEQYF. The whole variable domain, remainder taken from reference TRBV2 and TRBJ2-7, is EPEVTQTPSHQVTQMGQEVILRCVPISNHLYFYWYRQILGQKVEFLVSFYNNEISEKSEIFDDQFSVERPDGSNFTLKIRSTKLEDSAMYFCASSRGQGGTYEQYFGPGTRLTVT.

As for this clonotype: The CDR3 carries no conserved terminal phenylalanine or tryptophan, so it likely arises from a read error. CDR3 coding DNA: TGTGCCAGCAGCCAAGGTAGCGGGAGGTCCTACAATGAGCAGTTCTCC. It codes for CASSQGSGRSYNEQFS. The chain employs TRBV3-1 and TRBJ2-1, with 10 nucleotides matching TRBD2. CDR1 and CDR2 (germline): LGHDT, YNNKEL (reference sequence). V lost 1 base to trimming and J lost 1 base; unmatched junction nucleotides: 1. The CDR3 is 16 residues long.

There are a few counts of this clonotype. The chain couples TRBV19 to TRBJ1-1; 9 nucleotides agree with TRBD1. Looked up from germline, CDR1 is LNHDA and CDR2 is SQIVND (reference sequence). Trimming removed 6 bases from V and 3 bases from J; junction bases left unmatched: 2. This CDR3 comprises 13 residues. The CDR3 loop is CASRQGAHTEAFF. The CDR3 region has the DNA TGTGCCAGTAGACAGGGGGCTCACACTGAAGCTTTCTTT.

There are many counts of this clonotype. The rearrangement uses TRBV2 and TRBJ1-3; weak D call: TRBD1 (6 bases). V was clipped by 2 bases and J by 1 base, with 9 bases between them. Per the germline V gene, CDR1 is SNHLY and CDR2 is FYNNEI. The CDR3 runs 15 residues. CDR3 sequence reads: CASSERGTSGNTIYF. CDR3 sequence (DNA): TGTGCCAGCAGTGAAAGGGGGACGTCTGGAAACACCATATATTTT.

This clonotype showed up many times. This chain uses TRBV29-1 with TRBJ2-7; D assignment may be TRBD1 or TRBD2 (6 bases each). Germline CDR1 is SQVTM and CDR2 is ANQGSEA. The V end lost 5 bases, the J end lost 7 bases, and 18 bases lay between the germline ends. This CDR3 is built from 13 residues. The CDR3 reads CSVIEGGLGEQYF. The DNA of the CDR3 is TGCAGCGTTATCGAGGGGGGCCTAGGAGAGCAGTACTTC.

The CDR3 bases are TGCAGTGCTAGGTGGTCGGAGACCCAGTACTTC. Translation: CSARWSETQYF. This chain connects TRBV20-1 to TRBJ2-5; the D is unclear. The CDR3 spans 11 residues. The V gene's germline CDR1 is DFQATT and CDR2 SNEGSKA (reference sequence). V was trimmed by 3 bases and J by 5 bases, leaving 7 bases between them.

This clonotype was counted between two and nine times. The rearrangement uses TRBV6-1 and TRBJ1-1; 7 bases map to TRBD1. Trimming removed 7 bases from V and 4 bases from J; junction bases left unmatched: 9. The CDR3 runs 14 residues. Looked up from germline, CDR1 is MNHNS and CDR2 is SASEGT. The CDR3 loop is CASNPGQPITEAFF. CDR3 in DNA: TGTGCCAGCAACCCGGGACAGCCGATCACTGAAGCTTTCTTT.

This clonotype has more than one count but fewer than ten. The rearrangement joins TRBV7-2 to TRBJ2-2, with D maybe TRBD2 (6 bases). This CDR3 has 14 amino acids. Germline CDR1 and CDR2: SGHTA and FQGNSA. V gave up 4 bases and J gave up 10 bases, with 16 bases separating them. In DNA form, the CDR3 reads TGTGCCAGCAGCTCCCGGGACTTTACTCTGGAGCTGTTTTTT. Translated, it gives CASSSRDFTLELFF.

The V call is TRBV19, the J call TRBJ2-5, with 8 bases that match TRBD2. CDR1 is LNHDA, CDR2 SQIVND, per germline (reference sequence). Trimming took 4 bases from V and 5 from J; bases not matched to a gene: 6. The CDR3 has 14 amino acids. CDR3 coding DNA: TGTGCCAGTAGTAACCCGGGAGGGCCTGAGACCCAGTACTTC. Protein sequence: CASSNPGGPETQYF.

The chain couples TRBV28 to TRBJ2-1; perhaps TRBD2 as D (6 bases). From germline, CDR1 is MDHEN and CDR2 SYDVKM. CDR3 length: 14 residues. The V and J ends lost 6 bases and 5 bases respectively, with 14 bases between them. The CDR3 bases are TGTGCCAGCAGAGGAGGAGTAGCGGACAATGAGCAGTTCTTC. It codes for CASRGGVADNEQFF.

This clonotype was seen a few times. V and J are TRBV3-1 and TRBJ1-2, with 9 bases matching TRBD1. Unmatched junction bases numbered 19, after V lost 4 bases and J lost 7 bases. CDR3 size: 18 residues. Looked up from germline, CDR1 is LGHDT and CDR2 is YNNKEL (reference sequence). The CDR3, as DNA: TGTGCCAGCAGCCGGATCACGACAGGGGGGATCGAGGAGAGTGGCTACACCTTC. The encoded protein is CASSRITTGGIEESGYTF.

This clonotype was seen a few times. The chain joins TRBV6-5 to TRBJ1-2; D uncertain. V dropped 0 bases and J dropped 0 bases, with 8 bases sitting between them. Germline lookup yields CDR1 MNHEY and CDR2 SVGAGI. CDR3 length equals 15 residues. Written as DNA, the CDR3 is TGTGCCAGCAGTTACTCGGACGGGGCTAACTATGGCTACACCTTC. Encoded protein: CASSYSDGANYGYTF.

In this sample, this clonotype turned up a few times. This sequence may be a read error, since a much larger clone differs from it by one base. CDR3 nucleotide sequence: TGTGCCAGCAGTGGGACCGGCCAGGGGCCTATCTATGGCTACACCTTC. Encoded protein: CASSGTGQGPIYGYTF. The chain links TRBV2 to TRBJ1-2; D may be TRBD1 (6 bases). CDR1 SNHLY and CDR2 FYNNEI come from the germline V gene. The CDR3 consists of 16 residues. The germline V and J ends were trimmed by 4 bases and 4 bases, with 19 bases remaining between them.

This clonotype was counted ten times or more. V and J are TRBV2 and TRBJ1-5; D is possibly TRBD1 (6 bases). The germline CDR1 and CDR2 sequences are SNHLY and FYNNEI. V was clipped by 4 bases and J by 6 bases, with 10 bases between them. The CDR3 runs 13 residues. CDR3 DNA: TGTGCCAGCAGTGCTGGACAGTTTCAGCCCCAGCATTTT. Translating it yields CASSAGQFQPQHF.

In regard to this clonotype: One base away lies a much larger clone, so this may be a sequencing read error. The CDR3 nucleotides read TGTGCCAGCAGCCACGGGTGGATAGCGGGAGTCTGCGAGCAGTACTTC. This sequence encodes CASSHGWIAGVCEQYF. The chain employs TRBV6-1 and TRBJ2-7, with 9 bases matching TRBD2. After removal of 6 bases from V and 6 bases from J, the junction contained 15 bases not matched to a gene. Germline V CDR1 and CDR2: MNHNS, SASEGT. CDR3 length: 16 amino acids.

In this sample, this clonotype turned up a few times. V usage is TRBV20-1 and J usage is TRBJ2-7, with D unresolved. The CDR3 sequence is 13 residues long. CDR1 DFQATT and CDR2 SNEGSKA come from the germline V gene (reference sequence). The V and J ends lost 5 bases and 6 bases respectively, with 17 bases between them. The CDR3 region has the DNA TGCAGTGCTGCCCTAGGGTCGGCGCGCGAGCAGTACTTC. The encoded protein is CSAALGSAREQYF.

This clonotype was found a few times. CDR3 in amino acids: CSARLYRGTLAKNIQYF. In nucleotides, the CDR3 is TGCAGTGCTAGATTATACAGGGGGACGCTAGCCAAAAACATTCAGTACTTC. The chain carries TRBV20-1 and TRBJ2-4; TRBD1 matches 8 bases. Germline trimming cut 2 bases from V and 0 bases from J; bases unmatched to any gene: 9. The V gene's germline CDR1 is DFQATT and CDR2 SNEGSKA (reference sequence). The CDR3 is made up of 17 amino acids.

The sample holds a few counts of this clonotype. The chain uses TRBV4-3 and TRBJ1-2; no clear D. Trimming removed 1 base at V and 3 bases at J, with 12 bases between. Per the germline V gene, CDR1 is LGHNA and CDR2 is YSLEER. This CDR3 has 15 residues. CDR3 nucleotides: TGCGCCAGCAGCCAAGCGAGGCAGTGGGACTATGGCTACACCTTC. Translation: CASSQARQWDYGYTF.

The CDR3 DNA follows: TGTGCCAGCAGTGAAGGGACTAGCGGATACACAGATACGCAGTATTTT. The encoded protein is CASSEGTSGYTDTQYF. The chain has TRBV2 and TRBJ2-3; 10 nucleotides match TRBD2. The CDR3 covers 16 residues. From germline, CDR1 is SNHLY and CDR2 FYNNEI. Unmatched junction bases numbered 3, after V lost 1 base and J lost 2 bases.

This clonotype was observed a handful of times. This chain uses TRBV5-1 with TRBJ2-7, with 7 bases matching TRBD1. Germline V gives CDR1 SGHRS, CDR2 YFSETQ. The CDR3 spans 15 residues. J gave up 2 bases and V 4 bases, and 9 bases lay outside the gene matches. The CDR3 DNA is TGCGCCAGCAGCCGAGGGTGGGGACAGCCCTACGAGCAGTACTTC. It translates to CASSRGWGQPYEQYF.

As DNA, the CDR3 is TGTGCCGGCAACCAGGGGAACACTGAAGCTTTCTTT. The encoded protein is CAGNQGNTEAFF. This chain uses TRBV25-1 with TRBJ1-1, with a possible D match to TRBD1 (5 bases). The CDR3 is 12 amino acids. The germline V gene encodes CDR1 MGHDK and CDR2 SYGVNS. The germline V and J ends were trimmed by 11 bases and 1 base, with 11 bases remaining between them.